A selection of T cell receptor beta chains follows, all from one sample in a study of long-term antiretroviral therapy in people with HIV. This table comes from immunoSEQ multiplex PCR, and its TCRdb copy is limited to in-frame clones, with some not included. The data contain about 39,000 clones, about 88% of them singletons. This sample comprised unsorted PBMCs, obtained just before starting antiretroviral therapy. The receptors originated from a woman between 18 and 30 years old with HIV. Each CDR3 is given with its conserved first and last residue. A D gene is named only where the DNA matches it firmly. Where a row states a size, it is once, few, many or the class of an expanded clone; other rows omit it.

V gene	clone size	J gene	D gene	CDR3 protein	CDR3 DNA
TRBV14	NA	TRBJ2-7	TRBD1	CASSGRDRGYEQYF	TGTGCCAGCAGCGGACGGGACAGGGGCTACGAGCAGTACTTC
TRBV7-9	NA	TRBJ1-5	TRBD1	CASSSTGVGNQPQHF	TGTGCCAGCAGCTCGACAGGGGTCGGCAATCAGCCCCAGCATTTT
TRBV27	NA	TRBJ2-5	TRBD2	CASSPSGLAGHRQYF	TGTGCCAGCAGTCCCTCGGGCCTAGCGGGACACCGCCAGTACTTC
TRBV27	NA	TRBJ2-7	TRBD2	CASSNSGRAAYEQYF	TGTGCCAGCAGTAATAGCGGGAGGGCCGCCTACGAGCAGTACTTC
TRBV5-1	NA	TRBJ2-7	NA	CASSLEVRDEQYF	TGCGCCAGCAGCTTGGAGGTAAGGGACGAGCAGTACTTC
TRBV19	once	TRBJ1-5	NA	CASSIDLGDQPQHF	TGTGCCAGTAGTATAGATTTGGGGGATCAGCCCCAGCATTTT
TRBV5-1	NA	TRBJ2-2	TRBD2	CASSRASGTISTGELFF	TGCGCCAGCAGCCGGGCTTCAGGGACTATCTCCACCGGGGAGCTGTTTTTT
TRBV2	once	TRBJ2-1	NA	CASRRQHYNEQFF	TGTGCCAGCCGTAGACAGCACTACAATGAGCAGTTCTTC
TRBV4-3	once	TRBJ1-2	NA	CASSQNSQLYRYGYTF	TGCGCCAGCAGCCAAAATTCGCAGCTATACAGATATGGCTACACCTTC
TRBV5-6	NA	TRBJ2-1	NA	CASSFGLNTLSEQFF	TGTGCCAGCAGCTTCGGACTAAACACTTTATCCGAGCAGTTCTTC
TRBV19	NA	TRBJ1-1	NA	CASRRSRVHTEAFF	TGTGCCAGTAGACGGTCCAGGGTCCACACTGAAGCTTTCTTT
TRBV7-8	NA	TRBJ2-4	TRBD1	CASSQTGAPAKNIQYF	TGTGCCAGCAGCCAAACAGGGGCTCCGGCCAAAAACATTCAGTACTTC
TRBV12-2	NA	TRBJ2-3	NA	CASRFPKSGTASTDTQYF	TGTGCAAGTCGCTTCCCTAAGTCCGGGACAGCTAGCACAGATACGCAGTATTTT
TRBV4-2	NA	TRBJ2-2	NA	CASSQDTGELFF	TGTGCCAGCAGCCAAGACACCGGGGAGCTGTTTTTT
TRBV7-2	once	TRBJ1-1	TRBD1	CASSLNTGVPEAFF	TGTGCCAGCAGCTTAAACACAGGGGTCCCTGAAGCTTTCTTT
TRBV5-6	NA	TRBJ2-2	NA	CASSLRQTWNTGELFF	TGTGCCAGCAGTCTCCGGCAGACGTGGAACACCGGGGAGCTGTTTTTT
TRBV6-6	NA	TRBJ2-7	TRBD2	CASSRPLAGGGYEQYF	TGTGCCAGCAGTCGGCCACTAGCGGGAGGTGGCTACGAGCAGTACTTC
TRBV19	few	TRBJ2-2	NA	CASSPQAFTGELFF	TGTGCCAGTAGCCCACAAGCATTCACCGGGGAGCTGTTTTTT
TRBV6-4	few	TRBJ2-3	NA	CASSDEAGSTDTQYF	TGTGCCAGCAGTGACGAAGCGGGTAGCACAGATACGCAGTATTTT
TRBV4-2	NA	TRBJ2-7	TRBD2	CASSRTPGGTSGAYEQYF	TGTGCCAGCAGCCGAACCCCCGGGGGTACTAGCGGAGCCTACGAGCAGTACTTC